The 29 T cell receptor beta chains below come from one sample, sequenced in a study of fetal regulatory T cell absence and autoimmunity. The protocol was immunoSEQ multiplex PCR, while the TCRdb copy is restricted to in-frame clones and leaves out a portion. The sample has some 87,000 clones; less than 80% are singletons. The specimen was pancreas tissue. These receptors all stem from a male donor with IPEX syndrome.

CDR3 in amino acids: CASSPGSSGGLAYNEQFF. CDR3 coding DNA: TGTGCCAGCAGCCCCGGGAGTAGCGGGGGGTTAGCCTACAATGAGCAGTTCTTC. This chain connects TRBV5-4 to TRBJ2-1; 10 bases match TRBD2. CDR1 is SGHNT and CDR2 is YYREEE in the germline V gene (reference sequence). Trimming took 4 bases from V and 2 from J; bases not matched to a gene: 12. The CDR3 is 18 residues long.

This chain links TRBV29-1 with TRBJ1-2; no clear D. Trimming left V 3 bases short and J 4 bases short, with 6 bases between. CDR3 length: 11 residues. Germline V gives CDR1 SQVTM, CDR2 ANQGSEA. The CDR3 nucleotides are TGCAGCGTTGAGGGCCGCTATGGCTACACCTTC. Amino acid sequence: CSVEGRYGYTF. The full variable domain, in which reference TRBV29-1 and TRBJ1-2 provide the parts outside the CDR3, is SAVISQKPSRDICQRGTSLTIQCQVDSQVTMMFWYRQQPGQSLTLIATANQGSEATYESGFVIDKFPISRPNLTFSTLTVSNMSPEDSSIYLCSVEGRYGYTFGSGTRLTVV.

This clone came up once. The chain is built from TRBV7-9 and TRBJ1-2, with a tentative D call TRBD1 (5 bases). Trimming removed 7 bases from V and 8 bases from J, with 20 bases in between. Germline V gene data show CDR1 as SEHNR and CDR2 as FQNEAQ (reference sequence). This CDR3 has 14 amino acids. CDR3 nucleotides: TGTGCCAGCACCTCCCCGACAGACCTGAAAGGCTACACCTTC. Translating gives CASTSPTDLKGYTF.

This clone appeared a few times. The V and J genes are TRBV10-2 and TRBJ1-1, with no clear D. Germline V gene lookup returns CDR1 WSHSY and CDR2 SAAADI. The CDR3 is made up of 12 amino acids. V was cut by 10 bases and J by 2 bases, with 11 bases left in between. The CDR3 nucleotides are TGCGCCACCTCCCCGGACAACACTGAAGCTTTCTTT. Translation: CATSPDNTEAFF.

The gene calls are TRBV10-3 and TRBJ2-1, with 10 bases that match TRBD2. V shed 10 bases, J shed 4 bases, and the junction held 4 bases outside the gene matches. Germline loops: CDR1 ENHRY, CDR2 SYGVKD. The CDR3 is 13 amino acids. This CDR3 is CASSGRAYNEQFF. The CDR3 DNA follows: TGTGCCAGCAGCGGGAGGGCATACAATGAGCAGTTCTTC.

The V and J genes are TRBV9 and TRBJ2-3, with TRBD2 matching over 7 bases. The junction had 2 bases not matched to a gene; V was cut back by 3 bases and J by 1 base. Germline CDR1 is SGDLS and CDR2 is YYNGEE. CDR3 length: 14 amino acids. CDR3: CASSDSGGTDTQYF. The CDR3 DNA is TGTGCCAGCAGCGACAGCGGGGGCACAGATACGCAGTATTTT.

This clone was recorded only once. Here the CDR3 DNA reads TGCGCCAGCAGCCCTGGGACAGAAGAGACCCAGTACTTC. Its protein product is CASSPGTEETQYF. V usage is TRBV4-1 and J usage is TRBJ2-5; 7 nucleotides agree with TRBD1. This CDR3 spans 13 amino acids. V was pared by 4 bases and J by 3 bases, with 2 bases of the junction left unmatched. CDR1 MGHRA and CDR2 YSYEKL come from the germline V gene.

This clone was detected only once. The chain recombines TRBV30 with TRBJ2-2; the D gene could be TRBD1 or TRBD2 (7 bases each). The CDR3 covers 12 residues. V was cut by 5 bases and J by 5 bases, with 9 bases left in between. Germline lookup yields CDR1 GTSNPN and CDR2 SVGIG (reference sequence). CDR3 DNA: TGTGCCTGGCAGGGGGGGACCGGGGAGCTGTTTTTT. It codes for CAWQGGTGELFF.

This clone occurred a few times. The V call is TRBV6-5, the J call TRBJ1-6, with D hard to call. CDR1 is MNHEY and CDR2 is SVGAGI in the germline V gene. Trimming removed 6 bases at V and 7 bases at J, with 10 bases between. The CDR3 is 13 residues long. The CDR3 sequence is CASRPGANSPLHF. The CDR3 DNA reads TGTGCCAGCAGGCCGGGAGCGAATTCACCCCTCCACTTT.

The CDR3 sequence is CASSGTDSYEQYF. Written as DNA, the CDR3 is TGTGCCAGCAGTGGGACCGACTCCTACGAGCAGTACTTC. The chain is built from TRBV2 and TRBJ2-7; D is ambiguous. The CDR3 extends over 13 amino acids. Trimming took off 4 bases at V and 0 bases at J, with 7 bases between the two ends. Germline values: CDR1 SNHLY, CDR2 FYNNEI.

The rearrangement uses TRBV19 and TRBJ2-5; TRBD1 agrees at 7 bases. Germline assignment: CDR1 LNHDA and CDR2 SQIVND (reference sequence). There are 14 residues in the CDR3. V shed 5 bases and J 5 bases; nucleotides not matched to a gene: 8. In nucleotides, the CDR3 is TGTGCCAGTAGTGTGACAGGGTTGAGGGAGACCCAGTACTTC. Protein product: CASSVTGLRETQYF.

The chain couples TRBV5-1 to TRBJ1-2; no clear D gene. V was trimmed by 4 bases and J by 1 base, leaving 8 bases between them. CDR1 and CDR2 from the germline V gene are SGHRS and YFSETQ. This CDR3 contains 13 residues. Here the CDR3 reads CASSVTVNYGYTF. In nucleotides, the CDR3 is TGCGCCAGCAGCGTGACCGTTAACTATGGCTACACCTTC.

V usage is TRBV30 and J usage is TRBJ2-2; possibly TRBD1 or TRBD2 for D (5 bases each). The CDR3 extends over 14 amino acids. Germline CDR1 reads GTSNPN; CDR2 reads SVGIG (reference sequence). V gave up 1 base and J gave up 7 bases, with 13 bases separating them. The CDR3 region is CAWSAGTVLGELFF. Written as DNA, the CDR3 is TGTGCCTGGAGTGCCGGGACGGTCCTCGGGGAGCTGTTTTTT. The variable domain in full, with the rest retrieved from reference TRBV30 and TRBJ2-2, is SQTIHQWPATLVQPVGSPLSLECTVEGTSNPNLYWYRQAAGRGLQLLFYSVGIGQISSEVPQNLSASRPQDRQFILSSKKLLLSDSGFYLCAWSAGTVLGELFFGEGSRLTVL.

Written as DNA, the CDR3 is TGTGCCAGCAGAGGGGTAGCGGAGATCTACGAGCAGTACTTC. Translated: CASRGVAEIYEQYF. The gene calls are TRBV21-1 and TRBJ2-7; TRBD2 is the table's D call, not checked against the DNA. TRBV21-1 constitutes a pseudogene. CDR3 length equals 14 residues.

J is TRBJ2-3 and V is TRBV4-1; 12 bases line up with TRBD2. Germline values: CDR1 MGHRA, CDR2 YSYEKL. The CDR3 is made up of 16 amino acids. With V trimmed by 3 bases and J by 2 bases, 3 bases remained unmatched. The CDR3 DNA sequence: TGCGCCAGCAGCCACCGACTAGCGGGGGACACAGATACGCAGTATTTT. Translation gives CASSHRLAGDTDTQYF.

J is TRBJ1-2 and V is TRBV27; perhaps TRBD1 as D (5 bases). Germline loops: CDR1 MNHEY, CDR2 SMNVEV (reference sequence). The V end was cut by 3 bases, the J end by 5 bases, with 10 bases between. This CDR3 is built from 13 residues. CDR3 region: CASSFPGGYGYTF. In nucleotides, the CDR3 is TGTGCCAGCAGTTTTCCCGGGGGGTATGGCTACACCTTC.

This clone showed up just a few times. The chain has TRBV10-1 and TRBJ2-7; 8 positions match TRBD2. The germline V gene encodes CDR1 WNHNN and CDR2 SYGVQD (reference sequence). After removal of 4 bases from V and 2 bases from J, the junction contained 4 bases not matched to a gene. The CDR3 has 14 amino acids. The CDR3 DNA reads TGCGCCAGCAGTGGCGGGAGGATACCCTACGAGCAGTACTTC. Translating gives CASSGGRIPYEQYF.

This clone was seen a single time. The chain links TRBV7-9 to TRBJ2-5, with D perhaps TRBD1 or TRBD2 (5 bases each). The CDR3 spans 14 residues. Germline CDR1 reads SEHNR; CDR2 reads FQNEAQ (reference sequence). V was cut by 1 base and J by 5 bases, with 11 bases left in between. The DNA for the CDR3 is TGTGCCAGCAGCTTAGGGTCTTGGGGGGAGACCCAGTACTTC. Its protein is CASSLGSWGETQYF.

V gene TRBV4-1 combines with J gene TRBJ2-2; D uncertain. The germline CDR1 and CDR2 sequences are MGHRA and YSYEKL. The germline V and J ends were trimmed by 3 bases and 4 bases, with 9 bases remaining between them. This CDR3 has 14 residues. The CDR3, as DNA: TGCGCCAGCAGCCACTTCCCCCCCACCGGGGAGCTGTTTTTT. Residues: CASSHFPPTGELFF.

The chain carries TRBV10-3 and TRBJ2-2; D possibly uses TRBD1 or TRBD2 (6 bases each). Trimming removed 8 bases at V and 8 bases at J, with 24 bases between. The CDR3 length is 16 residues. Germline-derived CDR1 and CDR2 are ENHRY and SYGVKD. In DNA, the CDR3 is TGTGCCATCCCGAGGGGGGCCTCCCCCTCGGGGGGGGAGCTGTTTTTT. As protein: CAIPRGASPSGGELFF.

The chain is built from TRBV7-9 and TRBJ2-7, with D possibly TRBD1 on 6 matching bases. Germline CDR1 is SEHNR and CDR2 is FQNEAQ (reference sequence). V lost 5 bases, J lost 12 bases, and 20 bases lay in between. The CDR3 extends over 13 amino acids. The CDR3 DNA follows: TGTGCCAGCAGCCGATTGACAGGCGTCGCCGGGTACTTC. Encoded protein: CASSRLTGVAGYF.

The chain is built from TRBV5-6 and TRBJ1-2; D remains ambiguous. The germline CDR1 and CDR2 sequences are SGHDT and YYEEEE. The CDR3 is 12 residues long. Trimming removed 3 bases at V and 7 bases at J, with 10 bases between. In nucleotides, the CDR3 is TGTGCCAGCAGCTCCCTCGGTACTGGCTACACCTTC. This translates into CASSSLGTGYTF. The whole variable domain, filled in from reference TRBV5-6 and TRBJ1-2, reads DAGVTQSPTHLIKTRGQQVTLRCSPKSGHDTVSWYQQALGQGPQFIFQYYEEEERQRGNFPDRFSGHQFPNYSSELNVNALLLGDSALYLCASSSLGTGYTFGSGTRLTVV.

The V and J genes are TRBV27 and TRBJ2-3; 7 nucleotides line up with TRBD2. V was pared by 6 bases and J by 3 bases, with 9 bases of the junction left unmatched. The CDR3 consists of 15 residues. Germline-derived CDR1 and CDR2 are MNHEY and SMNVEV (reference sequence). The CDR3, as DNA: TGTGCCAGCAGGAAACTAGCGACAGATACAGATACGCAGTATTTT. It codes for CASRKLATDTDTQYF.

The chain has TRBV12-5 and TRBJ2-3; 8 nucleotides line up with TRBD1. This CDR3 contains 15 residues. The J segment lost 4 bases and the V segment lost 6 bases, leaving 9 bases of the junction unmatched. Germline CDR1 reads LGHNT; CDR2 reads FRNRAP. The CDR3 spells CASGPSGGGADTQYF. Here the CDR3 DNA reads TGTGCTAGTGGACCGTCAGGGGGCGGGGCAGATACGCAGTATTTT. Looking up the rest from reference TRBV12-5 and TRBJ2-3 gives the full variable domain: DARVTQTPRHKVTEMGQEVTMRCQPILGHNTVFWYRQTMMQGLELLAYFRNRAPLDDSGMPKDRFSAEMPDATLATLKIQPSEPRDSAVYFCASGPSGGGADTQYFGPGTRLTVL.

The chain is built from TRBV30 and TRBJ2-7, with 10 bases lining up with TRBD2. Germline assignment: CDR1 GTSNPN and CDR2 SVGIG (reference sequence). Trimming cost V 0 bases and J 6 bases; bases outside gene matches: 8. The CDR3 spans 15 residues. This CDR3 reads CAWSVRLAGEGEQYF. The CDR3 DNA is TGTGCCTGGAGTGTCAGGCTAGCGGGAGAAGGCGAGCAGTACTTC.

This chain links TRBV19 with TRBJ1-5, with 8 bases fitting TRBD1. Germline CDR1 and CDR2: LNHDA and SQIVND (reference sequence). This CDR3 spans 14 amino acids. V shed 3 bases, J shed 5 bases, and the junction held 3 bases outside the gene matches. CDR3 in DNA: TGTGCCAGTAGTATCTACAGGGGGGATCAGCCCCAGCATTTT. Residues: CASSIYRGDQPQHF.

The chain links TRBV6-4 to TRBJ2-1, with TRBD2 identical over 12 bases. The CDR3 consists of 18 residues. Germline CDR1 reads MRHNA; CDR2 reads SNTAGT. V lost 8 bases and J lost 4; bases outside the gene matches: 15. CDR3 region: CASLESPGLAGLYNEQFF. CDR3 DNA: TGTGCCAGCTTAGAATCTCCGGGACTAGCGGGTTTGTACAATGAGCAGTTCTTC.

This chain uses TRBV6-1 with TRBJ2-2; TRBD1 aligns across 12 bases. The CDR3 is 19 amino acids. Germline V CDR1 and CDR2: MNHNS, SASEGT. Trimming removed 4 bases from V and 6 bases from J; junction bases left unmatched: 15. The CDR3 region is CASSAPPGTGGGWAGELFF. For the CDR3, the DNA is TGTGCCAGCAGTGCCCCCCCCGGGACAGGGGGCGGATGGGCCGGGGAGCTGTTTTTT.

The chain uses TRBV6-5 and TRBJ2-4; D possibly corresponds to TRBD2 (5 bases). The CDR3 length is 15 residues. Germline V CDR1 and CDR2: MNHEY, SVGAGI. Trimming shortened V by 6 bases and J by 1 base, and 13 bases separated the two germline ends. CDR3 in amino acids: CASRVTIAAKNIQYF. The CDR3 region has the DNA TGTGCCAGCAGAGTTACTATAGCGGCCAAAAACATTCAGTACTTC.